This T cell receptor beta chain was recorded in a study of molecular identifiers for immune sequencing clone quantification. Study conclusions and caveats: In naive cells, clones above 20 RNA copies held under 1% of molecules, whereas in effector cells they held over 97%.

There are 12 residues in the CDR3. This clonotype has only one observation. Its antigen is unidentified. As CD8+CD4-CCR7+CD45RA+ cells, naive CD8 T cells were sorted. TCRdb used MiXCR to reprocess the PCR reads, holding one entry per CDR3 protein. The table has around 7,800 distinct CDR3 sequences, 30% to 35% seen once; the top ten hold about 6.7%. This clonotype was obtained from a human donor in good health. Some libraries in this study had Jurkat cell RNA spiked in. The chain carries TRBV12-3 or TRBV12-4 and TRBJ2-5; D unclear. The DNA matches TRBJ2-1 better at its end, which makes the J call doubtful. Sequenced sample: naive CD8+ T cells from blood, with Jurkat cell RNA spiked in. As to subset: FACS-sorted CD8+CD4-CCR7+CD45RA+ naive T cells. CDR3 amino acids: CASTIARVTQFF. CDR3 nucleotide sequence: TGTGCCAGCACCATTGCCAGAGTGACCCAGTTCTTC.